Listed here are 11 T cell receptor beta chains from one sample, sequenced in a study of T cells in Graves' hyperthyroidism and ophthalmopathy. The TCR beta CDR3 regions underwent amplification using RNA transcripts as the source. HTBI primers were used for first-round RT-PCR of the TCR CDR3. TCRdb itself ran the multiplex PCR reads through MiXCR, one entry per CDR3 protein. The table lists about 590,000 distinct CDR3 sequences, approximately 15% of them singletons, with roughly 6.6% in the top ten. Sequencing was performed on blood. All receptors derive from a woman in her 30s with Graves' hyperthyroidism.

This clonotype showed up many times. The chain joins TRBV7-2 to TRBJ2-3; 7 bases map to TRBD2. Germline values: CDR1 SGHTA, CDR2 FQGNSA. The V segment lost 3 bases and the J segment 1 base; nucleotides outside the gene matches: 7. The CDR3 contains 16 residues. CDR3 DNA sequence: TGTGCCAGCAGCTTCGGCGGGAGCCTACGCACAGATACGCAGTATTTT. Protein sequence: CASSFGGSLRTDTQYF.

In its sample, this clonotype was seen many times. The rearrangement uses TRBV6-1 and TRBJ2-1; unclear D gene. The V and J ends lost 7 bases and 5 bases respectively, with 9 bases between them. The CDR3 is made up of 12 amino acids. Germline V CDR1 and CDR2: MNHNS, SASEGT. CDR3 sequence reads: CASTLIDNEQFF. The CDR3 DNA follows: TGTGCCAGCACCCTCATAGACAATGAGCAGTTCTTC.

The table lists this clonotype with many counts. The genes are TRBV20-1 and TRBJ2-3, with unresolved D. V was shortened by 3 bases and J by 6 bases, with 16 bases between the two germline ends. The CDR3 consists of 14 residues. Germline values: CDR1 DFQATT, CDR2 SNEGSKA (reference sequence). The CDR3: CSASPLRARDTQYF. The CDR3 bases are TGCAGTGCTAGTCCCCTAAGAGCTAGGGATACGCAGTATTTT.

This clonotype was recorded at least ten times. This chain joins TRBV6-1 and TRBJ2-7; D call uncertain. Trimming removed 2 bases from V and 4 bases from J, with 15 bases in between. This CDR3 is 15 amino acids long. The germline V gene has CDR1 MNHNS and CDR2 SASEGT. CDR3 DNA sequence: TGTGCCAGCAGTGAATACTCAGGAATTTCGTACGAGCAGTACTTC. Its protein is CASSEYSGISYEQYF.

The sample holds many counts of this clonotype. The rearrangement uses TRBV6-1 and TRBJ2-1, with TRBD2 matching over 11 bases. Trimming cost V 7 bases and J 9 bases; bases outside gene matches: 11. The germline V gene has CDR1 MNHNS and CDR2 SASEGT. This CDR3 region has 15 residues. For the CDR3, the DNA is TGTGCCAGCACCAGACTAGCGGGACAGCGCAGTGAGCAGTTCTTC. Translated, it gives CASTRLAGQRSEQFF.

This clonotype appeared many times. The chain has TRBV28 and TRBJ1-1; tentative D call: TRBD1 (5 bases). The CDR3 spans 15 residues. V was cut by 3 bases and J by 6 bases, with 17 bases left in between. Germline lookup yields CDR1 MDHEN and CDR2 SYDVKM. CDR3 DNA: TGTGCCAGCAGTTTTGTGGCGGGTAGAGGGGCTGAAGCTTTCTTT. Protein product: CASSFVAGRGAEAFF.

V is TRBV12-3 or TRBV12-4 and J is TRBJ2-5; a possible D gene is TRBD1 (5 bases). V lost 5 bases and J lost 0, with 13 bases in between. This CDR3 spans 15 amino acids. CDR3 loop: CASSEDTRHQETQYF. DNA for the CDR3: TGTGCCAGCAGTGAGGACACACGGCACCAAGAGACCCAGTACTTC.

Ten or more counts support this clonotype. This sequence joins TRBV20-1 and TRBJ2-7, with 11 nucleotides matching TRBD2. Trimming at V came to 2 bases and at J to 2 bases, leaving 2 bases not matched to a gene. The CDR3 covers 14 residues. CDR1 and CDR2 (germline): DFQATT, SNEGSKA (reference sequence). The CDR3 DNA sequence: TGCAGTGCTAGACATAGCGGGAGGGCCTACGAGCAGTACTTC. Protein: CSARHSGRAYEQYF.

This chain uses TRBV15 with TRBJ2-1; 8 nucleotides match TRBD2. CDR3 length: 16 residues. Germline CDR1 reads LNHNV; CDR2 reads YYDKDF (reference sequence). The J segment lost 7 bases and the V segment lost 0 bases, leaving 8 bases of the junction unmatched. The CDR3 bases are TGTGCCACCAGCAGAGATAGCAGCGGGAGATGGAATGAGCAGTTCTTC. It codes for CATSRDSSGRWNEQFF.

Concerning this clonotype itself: A much larger clone lies a single base off, so this may be a read error. The V and J genes are TRBV12-3 or TRBV12-4 and TRBJ1-6; 10 bases match TRBD1. The CDR3 is 14 amino acids. Unmatched junction bases numbered 3, after V lost 4 bases and J lost 9 bases. Here the CDR3 reads CASSWTGGGSPLHF. As DNA, the CDR3 is TGTGCCAGCAGTTGGACAGGGGGGGGTTCACCCCTCCACTTT.

This clonotype was found many times. The chain links TRBV28 to TRBJ2-5; 10 bases are a match to TRBD2. The V gene end was trimmed by 7 bases and the J gene end by 3 bases; junction bases not matched to a gene: 8. CDR3 length: 15 residues. CDR1 and CDR2 (germline): MDHEN, SYDVKM. The CDR3 loop is CASNRHGTSEETQYF. The CDR3, as DNA: TGTGCCAGCAATAGACACGGGACTAGCGAAGAGACCCAGTACTTC.